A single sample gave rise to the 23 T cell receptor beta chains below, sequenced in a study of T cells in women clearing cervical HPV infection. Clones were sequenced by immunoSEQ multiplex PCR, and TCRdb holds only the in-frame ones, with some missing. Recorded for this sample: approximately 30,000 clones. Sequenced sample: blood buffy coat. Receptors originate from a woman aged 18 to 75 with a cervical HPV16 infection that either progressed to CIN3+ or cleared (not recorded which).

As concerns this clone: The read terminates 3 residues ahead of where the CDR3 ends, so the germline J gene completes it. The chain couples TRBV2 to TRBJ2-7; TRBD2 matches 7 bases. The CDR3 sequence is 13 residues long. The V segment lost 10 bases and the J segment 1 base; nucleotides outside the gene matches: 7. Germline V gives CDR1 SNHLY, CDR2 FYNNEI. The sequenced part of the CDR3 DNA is TGTGCCATCAGACTAGCCCGATCCTACGAG. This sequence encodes CAIRLARSYE. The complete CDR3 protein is CAIRLARSYEQYF.

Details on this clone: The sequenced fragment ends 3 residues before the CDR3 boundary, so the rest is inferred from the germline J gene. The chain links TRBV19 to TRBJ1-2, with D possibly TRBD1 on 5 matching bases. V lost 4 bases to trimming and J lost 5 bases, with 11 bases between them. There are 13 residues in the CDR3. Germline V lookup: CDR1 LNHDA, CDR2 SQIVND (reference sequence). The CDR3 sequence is CASSTDSEYGYTF. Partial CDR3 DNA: TGTGCCAGTAGTACCGACAGCGAGTATGGC.

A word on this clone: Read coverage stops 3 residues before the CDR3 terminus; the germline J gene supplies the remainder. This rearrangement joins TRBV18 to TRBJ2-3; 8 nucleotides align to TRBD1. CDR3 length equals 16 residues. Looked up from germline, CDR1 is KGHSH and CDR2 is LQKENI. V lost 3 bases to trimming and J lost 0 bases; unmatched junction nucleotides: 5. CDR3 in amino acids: CASSPTGGSSTDTQYF. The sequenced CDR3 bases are TGTGCCAGCTCACCCACAGGGGGATCTAGCACAGATACG.

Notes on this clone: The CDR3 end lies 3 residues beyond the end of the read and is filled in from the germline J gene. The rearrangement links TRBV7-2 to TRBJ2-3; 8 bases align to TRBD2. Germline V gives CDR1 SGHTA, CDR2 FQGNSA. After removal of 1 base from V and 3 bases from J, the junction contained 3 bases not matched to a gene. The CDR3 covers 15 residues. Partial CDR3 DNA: TGTGCCAGCAGCTTAGTAGCTAGCGGGACAGATACG. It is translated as CASSLVASGTDT. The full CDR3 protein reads CASSLVASGTDTQYF.

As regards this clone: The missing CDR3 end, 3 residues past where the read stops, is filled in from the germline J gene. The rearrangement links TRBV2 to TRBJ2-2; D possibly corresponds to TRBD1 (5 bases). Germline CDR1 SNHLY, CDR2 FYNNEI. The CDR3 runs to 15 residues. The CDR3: CASSVSPNGANVLFF. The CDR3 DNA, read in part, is TGTGCCAGCTCCGTTTCGCCGAATGGGGCCAACGTG.

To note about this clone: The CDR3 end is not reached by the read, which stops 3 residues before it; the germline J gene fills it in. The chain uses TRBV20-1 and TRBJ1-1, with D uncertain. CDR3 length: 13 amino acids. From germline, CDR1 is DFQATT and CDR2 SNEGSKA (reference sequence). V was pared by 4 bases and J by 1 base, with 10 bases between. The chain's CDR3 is CSATAGRNTEAFF. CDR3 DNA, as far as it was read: TGCAGTGCTACCGCGGGGAGGAACACTGAA.

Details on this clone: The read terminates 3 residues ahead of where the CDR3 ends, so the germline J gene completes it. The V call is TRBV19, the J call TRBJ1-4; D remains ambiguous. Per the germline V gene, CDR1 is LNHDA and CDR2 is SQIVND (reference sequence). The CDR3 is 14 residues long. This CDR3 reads CASSPTQVSAKLFF. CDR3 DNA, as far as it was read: TGTGCCAGTAGTCCCACCCAGGTTTCGGCCAAA.

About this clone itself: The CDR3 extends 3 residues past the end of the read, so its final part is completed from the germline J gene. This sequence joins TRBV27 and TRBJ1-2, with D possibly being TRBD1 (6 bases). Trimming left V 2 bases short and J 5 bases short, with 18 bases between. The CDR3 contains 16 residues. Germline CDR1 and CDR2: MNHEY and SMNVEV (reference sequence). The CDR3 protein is CASSLGGAGEGYGYTF. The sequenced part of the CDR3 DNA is TGTGCCAGCAGTTTAGGGGGGGCAGGGGAAGGATATGGC.

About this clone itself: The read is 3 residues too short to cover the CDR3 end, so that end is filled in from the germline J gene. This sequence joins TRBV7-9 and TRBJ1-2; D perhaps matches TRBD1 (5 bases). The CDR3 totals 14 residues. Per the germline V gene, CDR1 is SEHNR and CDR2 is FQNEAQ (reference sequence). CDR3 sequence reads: CASSLGGGAYDYTF. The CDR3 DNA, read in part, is TGTGCCAGCAGCTTAGGCGGGGGAGCCTACGAC. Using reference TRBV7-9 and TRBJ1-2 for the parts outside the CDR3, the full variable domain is DTGVSQNPRHKITKRGQNVTFRCDPISEHNRLYWYRQTLGQGPEFLTYFQNEAQLEKSRLLSDRFSAERPKGSFSTLEIQRTEQGDSAMYLCASSLGGGAYDYTFGSGTRLTVV.

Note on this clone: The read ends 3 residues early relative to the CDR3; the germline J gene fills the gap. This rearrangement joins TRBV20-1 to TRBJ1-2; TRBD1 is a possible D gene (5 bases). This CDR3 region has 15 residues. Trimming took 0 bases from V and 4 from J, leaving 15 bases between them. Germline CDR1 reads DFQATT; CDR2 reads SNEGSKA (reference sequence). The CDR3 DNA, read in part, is TGCAGTGCTAGAGATCGAGGGGAAAGGAGCTATGGC. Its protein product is CSARDRGERSYG. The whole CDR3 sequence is CSARDRGERSYGYTF.

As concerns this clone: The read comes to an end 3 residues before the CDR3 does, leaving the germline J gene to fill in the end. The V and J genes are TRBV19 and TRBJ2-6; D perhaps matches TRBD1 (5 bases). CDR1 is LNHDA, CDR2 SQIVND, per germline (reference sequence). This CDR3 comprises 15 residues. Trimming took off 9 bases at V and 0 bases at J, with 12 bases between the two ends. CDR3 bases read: TGTGCCAGCCGGCAACAGGTCTCTGGGGCCAACGTC. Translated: CASRQQVSGANV. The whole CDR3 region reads CASRQQVSGANVLTF.

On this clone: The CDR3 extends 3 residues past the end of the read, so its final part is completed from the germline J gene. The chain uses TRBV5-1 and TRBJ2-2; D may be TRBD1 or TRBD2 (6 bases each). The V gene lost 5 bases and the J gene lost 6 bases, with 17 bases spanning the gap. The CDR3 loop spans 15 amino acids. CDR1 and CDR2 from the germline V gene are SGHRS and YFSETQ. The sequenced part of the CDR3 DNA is TGCGCCAGCAGGATATCGACAGGAGGGTCCGGGGAG. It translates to CASRISTGGSGE. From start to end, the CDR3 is CASRISTGGSGELFF.

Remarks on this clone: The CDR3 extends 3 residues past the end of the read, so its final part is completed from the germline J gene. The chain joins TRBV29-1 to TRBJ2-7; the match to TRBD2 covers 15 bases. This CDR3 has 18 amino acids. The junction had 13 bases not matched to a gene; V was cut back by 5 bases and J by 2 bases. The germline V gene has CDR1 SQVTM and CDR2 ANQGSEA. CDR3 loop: CSVSPWGLAGGQPYEQYF. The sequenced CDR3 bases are TGCAGCGTTTCTCCCTGGGGACTAGCGGGGGGCCAACCCTACGAG.

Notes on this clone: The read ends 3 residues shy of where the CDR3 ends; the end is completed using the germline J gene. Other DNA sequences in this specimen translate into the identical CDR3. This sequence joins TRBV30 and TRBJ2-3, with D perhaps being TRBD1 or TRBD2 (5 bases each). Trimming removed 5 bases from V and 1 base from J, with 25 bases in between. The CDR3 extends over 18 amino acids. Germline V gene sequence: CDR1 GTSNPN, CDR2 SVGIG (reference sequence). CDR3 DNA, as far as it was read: TGTGCCTGGGGTCGGAGGCGCATAACAGGACCGGGCACAGATACG. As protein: CAWGRRRITGPGTDT. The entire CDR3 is CAWGRRRITGPGTDTQYF. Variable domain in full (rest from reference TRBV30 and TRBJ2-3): SQTIHQWPATLVQPVGSPLSLECTVEGTSNPNLYWYRQAAGRGLQLLFYSVGIGQISSEVPQNLSASRPQDRQFILSSKKLLLSDSGFYLCAWGRRRITGPGTDTQYFGPGTRLTVL.

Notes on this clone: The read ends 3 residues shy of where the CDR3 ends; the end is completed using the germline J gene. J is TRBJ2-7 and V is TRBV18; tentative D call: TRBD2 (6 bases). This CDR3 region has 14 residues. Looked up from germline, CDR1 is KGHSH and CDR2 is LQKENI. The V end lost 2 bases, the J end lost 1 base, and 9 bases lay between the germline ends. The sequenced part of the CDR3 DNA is TGTGCCAGCTCACCATTAGCGGATTCCTACGAG. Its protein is CASSPLADSYE. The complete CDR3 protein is CASSPLADSYEQYF.

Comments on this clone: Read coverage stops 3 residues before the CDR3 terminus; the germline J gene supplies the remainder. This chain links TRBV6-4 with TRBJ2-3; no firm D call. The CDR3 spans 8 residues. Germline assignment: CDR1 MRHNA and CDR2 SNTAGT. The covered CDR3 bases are TGTGCCAGCACAGCG. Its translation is CASTA. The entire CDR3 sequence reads CASTAQYF.

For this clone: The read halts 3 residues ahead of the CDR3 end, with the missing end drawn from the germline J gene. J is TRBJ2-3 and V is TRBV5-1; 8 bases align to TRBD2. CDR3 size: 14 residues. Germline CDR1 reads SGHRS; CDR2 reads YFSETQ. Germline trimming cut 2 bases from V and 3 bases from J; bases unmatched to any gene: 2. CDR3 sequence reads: CASSFGTRTDTQYF. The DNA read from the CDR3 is TGCGCCAGCAGCTTCGGGACTAGGACAGATACG.

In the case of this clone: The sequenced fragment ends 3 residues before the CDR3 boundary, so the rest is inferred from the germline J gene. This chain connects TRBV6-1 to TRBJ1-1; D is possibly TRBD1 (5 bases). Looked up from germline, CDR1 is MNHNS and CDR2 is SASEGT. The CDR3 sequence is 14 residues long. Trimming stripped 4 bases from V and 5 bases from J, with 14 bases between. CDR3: CASSGRRDGTEAFF. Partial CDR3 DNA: TGTGCCAGCAGTGGGCGCAGGGATGGAACTGAA.

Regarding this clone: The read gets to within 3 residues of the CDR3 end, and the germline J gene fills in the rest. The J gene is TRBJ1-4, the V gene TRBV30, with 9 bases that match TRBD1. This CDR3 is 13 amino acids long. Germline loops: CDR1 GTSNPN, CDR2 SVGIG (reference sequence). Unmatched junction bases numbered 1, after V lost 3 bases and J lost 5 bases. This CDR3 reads CAWSGQGNEKLFF. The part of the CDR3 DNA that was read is TGTGCCTGGAGCGGACAGGGGAATGAAAAA.

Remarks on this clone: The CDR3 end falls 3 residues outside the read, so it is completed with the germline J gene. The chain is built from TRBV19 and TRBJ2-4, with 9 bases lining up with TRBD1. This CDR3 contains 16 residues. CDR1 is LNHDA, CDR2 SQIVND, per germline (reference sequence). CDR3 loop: CASTSRRQGGNYGQYF. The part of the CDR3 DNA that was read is TGTGCCAGTACGAGTCGGCGACAGGGGGGGAACTATGGT.

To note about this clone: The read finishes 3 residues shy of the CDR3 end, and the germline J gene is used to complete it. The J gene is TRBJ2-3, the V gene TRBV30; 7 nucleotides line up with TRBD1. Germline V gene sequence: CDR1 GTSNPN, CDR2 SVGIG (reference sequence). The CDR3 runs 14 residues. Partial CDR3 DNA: TGTGCCTGGAGTGTTGACAGGGCCAATCAGCCG. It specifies CAWSVDRANQP. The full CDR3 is CAWSVDRANQPQYF.

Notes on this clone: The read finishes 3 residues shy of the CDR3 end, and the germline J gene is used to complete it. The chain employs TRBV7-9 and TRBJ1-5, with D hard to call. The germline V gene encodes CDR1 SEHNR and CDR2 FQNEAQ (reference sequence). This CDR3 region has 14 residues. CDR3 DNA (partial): TGTGCCAGCAGCTTTGGACTAGCAACAGATCCC. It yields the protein CASSFGLATDP. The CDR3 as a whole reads CASSFGLATDPQHF.

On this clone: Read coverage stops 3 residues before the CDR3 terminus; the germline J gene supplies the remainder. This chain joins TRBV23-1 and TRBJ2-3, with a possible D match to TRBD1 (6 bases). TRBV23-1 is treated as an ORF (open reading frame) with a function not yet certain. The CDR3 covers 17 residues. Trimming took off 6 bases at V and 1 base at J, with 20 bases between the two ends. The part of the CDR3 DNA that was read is TGCGCCAGCAGACCAACAGGGACCCCGCGGGGCACAGATACG. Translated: CASRPTGTPRGTDT. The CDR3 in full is CASRPTGTPRGTDTQYF.